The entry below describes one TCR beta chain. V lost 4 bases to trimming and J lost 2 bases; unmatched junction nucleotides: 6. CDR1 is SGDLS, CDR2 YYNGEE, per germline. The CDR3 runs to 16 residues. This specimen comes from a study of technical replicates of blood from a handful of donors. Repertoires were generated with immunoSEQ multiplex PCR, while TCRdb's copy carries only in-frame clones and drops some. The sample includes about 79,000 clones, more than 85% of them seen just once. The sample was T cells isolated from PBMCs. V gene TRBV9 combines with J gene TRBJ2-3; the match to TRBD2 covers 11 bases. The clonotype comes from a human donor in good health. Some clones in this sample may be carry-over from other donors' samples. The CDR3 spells CASSPRLAGPTDTQYF. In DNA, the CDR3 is TGTGCCAGCAGCCCCCGACTAGCGGGGCCCACAGATACGCAGTATTTT.